This T cell receptor beta chain derives from a study of blood T cell repertoires in COVID-19. Study context: Sources were T cells, B-cell-depleted T cells, or PBMCs; the material itself was cDNA or gDNA.

The CDR3 is 12 residues long. CDR1 is MDHEN, CDR2 SYDVKM, per germline. Trimming shortened V by 8 bases and J by 2 bases, and 10 bases separated the two germline ends. Profiled with immunoSEQ multiplex PCR; TCRdb holds only in-frame clones, not every one. Of about 180,000 clones in the sample, approximately 90% were seen once. Sequenced material: peripheral blood. The receptor was derived from a woman aged 25 to 39 with acute or convalescent COVID-19. The genes are TRBV28 and TRBJ2-7; D may be TRBD1 (6 bases). CDR3 sequence reads: CASQGGPYEQYF. CDR3 nucleotides: TGTGCCAGCCAAGGGGGTCCCTACGAGCAGTACTTC.